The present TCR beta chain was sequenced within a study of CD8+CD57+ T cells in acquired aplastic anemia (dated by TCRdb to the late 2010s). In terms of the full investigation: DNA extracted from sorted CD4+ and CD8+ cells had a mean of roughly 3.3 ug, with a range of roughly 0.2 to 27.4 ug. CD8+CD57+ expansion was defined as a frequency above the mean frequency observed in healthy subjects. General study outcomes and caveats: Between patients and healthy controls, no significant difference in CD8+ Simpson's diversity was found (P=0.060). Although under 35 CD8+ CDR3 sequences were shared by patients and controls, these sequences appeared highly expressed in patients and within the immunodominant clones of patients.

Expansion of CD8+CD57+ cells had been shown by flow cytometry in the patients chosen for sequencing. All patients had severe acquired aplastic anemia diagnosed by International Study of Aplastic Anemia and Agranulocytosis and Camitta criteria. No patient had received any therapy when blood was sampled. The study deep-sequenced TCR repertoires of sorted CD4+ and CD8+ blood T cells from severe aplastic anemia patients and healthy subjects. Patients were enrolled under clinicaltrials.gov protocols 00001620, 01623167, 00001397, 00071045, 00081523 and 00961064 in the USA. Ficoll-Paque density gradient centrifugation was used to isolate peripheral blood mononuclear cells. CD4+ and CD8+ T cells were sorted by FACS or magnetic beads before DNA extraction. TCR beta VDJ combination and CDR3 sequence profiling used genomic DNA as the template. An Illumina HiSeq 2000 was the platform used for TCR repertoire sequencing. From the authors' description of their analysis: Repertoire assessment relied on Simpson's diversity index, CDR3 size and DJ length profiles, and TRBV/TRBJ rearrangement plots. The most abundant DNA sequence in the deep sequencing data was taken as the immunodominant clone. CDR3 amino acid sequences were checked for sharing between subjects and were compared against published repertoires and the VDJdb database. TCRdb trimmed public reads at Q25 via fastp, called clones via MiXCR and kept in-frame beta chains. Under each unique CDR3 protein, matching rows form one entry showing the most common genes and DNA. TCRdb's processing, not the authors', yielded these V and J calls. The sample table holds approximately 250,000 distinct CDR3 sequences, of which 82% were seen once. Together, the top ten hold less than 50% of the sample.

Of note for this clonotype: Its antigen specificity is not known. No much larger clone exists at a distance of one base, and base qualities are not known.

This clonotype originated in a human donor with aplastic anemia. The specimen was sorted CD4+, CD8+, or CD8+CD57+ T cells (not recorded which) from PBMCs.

DNA sequence: TGTGCCAGCAGCCCCCAGACAGGGAGGCAAGAGACCCAGTACTTC. Protein translation: CASSPQTGRQETQYF. Recombination linked TRBV7-4 to TRBJ2-5, and possibly TRBD1, on 7 matching bases. V is reduced by 5 bases and J by 2 bases, leaving a spacing of 15 bases between them. For CDR1 and CDR2, the germline V gene lists SGHVT and SQSDAQ. The CDR3, cysteine through phenylalanine, is 15 amino acids long. Only CDR3 DNA remains: 45 bases, in frame from the first base.